The 11 T cell receptor delta chains presented below share a single source sample, sequenced in a study of Vδ1+ human thymocytes. General study findings and limits: Highly polyclonal TRG and TRD repertoires with Gaussian CDR3 length distributions appeared in thymus.

Which antigens these TCRs recognize remains unknown. The template was reverse-transcribed extracted RNA. Multiplex PCR used pooled V-gene forward primers and a constant-region reverse primer to amplify CDR3s. TCRdb redid the clone calls on the multiplex PCR reads with CATT. In the table there are under 30,000 delta-chain clones, nearly 7.5% of which are singletons. Material for sequencing was Vdelta1+ gamma-delta thymocytes from the thymus. As for subset: FACS-sorted CD3+ TCRalphabeta- TCRVdelta1+ TCRVdelta2- thymocytes. These receptors were taken from a girl under three years old who had congenital heart surgery.

This clone showed up just a few times. Distinct nucleotide sequences in the sample also encode this CDR3. This chain uses TRDV2 with TRDJ2; no firm D call. Trimming pared 6 bases from V and 0 bases from J, leaving 25 bases between. CDR3 length equals 19 residues. Per germline, CDR1 GEAIGNYY and CDR2 EKD. The CDR3, as DNA: TGTGCCTGTACCCGTGGAGGACCGACTCTACCCGCTTTGACAGCACAACTCTTCTTT. It specifies CACTRGGPTLPALTAQLFF.

With regard to this clone: Compared with germline, one end of the junction differs, possibly owing to a read error. The J gene is TRDJ1, the V gene TRDV1; 11 nucleotides align to TRDD3. The J gene, not given by TCRdb, was assigned here from a germline match of the nucleotide sequence. CDR3 length equals 21 residues. Germline V lookup: CDR1 TSWWSYY, CDR2 QGS. In DNA form, the CDR3 reads TGTGCTCCTGGGGAACTAAGAGGTCCTATGGGGGATACGGGGTACACCGATAAACTCATCTTT. Amino acid sequence: CAPGELRGPMGDTGYTDKLIF.

The V gene is TRDV1, the J gene TRDJ1, with a possible D match to TRDD3 (6 bases). V was clipped by 6 bases and J by 1 base, with 21 bases between them. From germline, CDR1 is TSWWSYY and CDR2 QGS. The CDR3 is 17 amino acids. In DNA, the CDR3 is TGTGCTCTTGGAGGTCTGCTCGCGGGGATTTCCACCGATAAACTCATCTTT. It encodes CALGGLLAGISTDKLIF.

This chain uses TRDV1 with TRDJ1, with 10 bases fitting TRDD3. This CDR3 region has 19 residues. Per the germline V gene, CDR1 is TSWWSYY and CDR2 is QGS. V was clipped by 4 bases and J by 5 bases; unmatched bases: 19. For the CDR3, the DNA is TGTGCTCTTGGGGGAATTCTCCACGGGCTGGGGGATAGATCGGATAAACTCATCTTT. Encoded protein: CALGGILHGLGDRSDKLIF.

This clone is classed as medium-sized (0.01 to 0.1%). V gene TRDV2 combines with J gene TRDJ1; D remains unclear. V was trimmed by 0 bases and J by 4 bases, leaving 8 bases between them. The CDR3 has 13 amino acids. Per the germline V gene, CDR1 is GEAIGNYY and CDR2 is EKD. CDR3 sequence (DNA): TGTGCCTGTGACACCGCCTCGGGCGATAAACTCATCTTT. Translation gives CACDTASGDKLIF.

The chain recombines TRDV1 with TRDJ1; 10 bases map to TRDD3. V shed 5 bases and J 3 bases; nucleotides not matched to a gene: 27. The CDR3 runs to 22 residues. The germline CDR1 and CDR2 sequences are TSWWSYY and QGS. The chain's CDR3 is CALGLSPNELGDSLTPPDKLIF. The CDR3 DNA is TGTGCTCTTGGGCTCTCCCCGAACGAACTGGGGGATTCTCTAACCCCTCCCGATAAACTCATCTTT.

The chain joins TRDV1 to TRDJ1, with TRDD2 as a possible D gene (6 bases). There are 19 residues in the CDR3. The V end was cut by 3 bases, the J end by 0 bases, with 23 bases between. Germline V gene lookup returns CDR1 TSWWSYY and CDR2 QGS. The CDR3: CALGDFPRRRMMYTDKLIF. DNA of the CDR3: TGTGCTCTTGGGGATTTTCCTAGACGCAGGATGATGTACACCGATAAACTCATCTTT.

The chain joins TRDV1 to TRDJ1, with 9 nucleotides matching TRDD3. This CDR3 spans 17 amino acids. V was clipped by 1 base and J by 0 bases; unmatched bases: 6. The germline CDR1 and CDR2 sequences are TSWWSYY and QGS. The CDR3 nucleotides read TGTGCTCTTGGGGAACCAAGGCTGGGGGATTACACCGATAAACTCATCTTT. This encodes CALGEPRLGDYTDKLIF.

The sample holds one count of this clone. The chain couples TRDV1 to TRDJ1, with 10 nucleotides matching TRDD3. TCRdb gives no J gene; it was assigned here by matching the DNA to germline. The V gene's germline CDR1 is TSWWSYY and CDR2 QGS. CDR3 length equals 19 residues. J lost 0 bases, V lost 3 bases, and 13 bases had no gene match. The CDR3, as DNA: TGTGCTCTTGGGGACCCAAGACTGGGGGATGTGTCGTACACCGATAAACTCATCTTT. Its protein product is CALGDPRLGDVSYTDKLIF.

This clone was counted between two and nine times. The rearrangement joins TRDV1 to TRDJ1, with D maybe TRDD3 (5 bases). CDR3 length: 18 amino acids. From germline, CDR1 is TSWWSYY and CDR2 QGS. V was trimmed by 5 bases and J by 0 bases, leaving 22 bases between them. CDR3 nucleotides: TGTGCTCTTGGGAAGGGGGGTGGCCCGAGGCCGTACACCGATAAACTCATCTTT. It translates to CALGKGGGPRPYTDKLIF.

This clone was counted between two and nine times. The junction departs from germline at one end; a sequencing error may be responsible. The genes are TRDV2 and TRDJ1, with D uncertain. This CDR3 contains 16 residues. In germline, CDR1 is GEAIGNYY, CDR2 EKD. The CDR3 DNA follows: TGTGCCCGTGACACCGGGGCCCCAATCTCACCCGATAAACTCATCTTT. Translation: CARDTGAPISPDKLIF.